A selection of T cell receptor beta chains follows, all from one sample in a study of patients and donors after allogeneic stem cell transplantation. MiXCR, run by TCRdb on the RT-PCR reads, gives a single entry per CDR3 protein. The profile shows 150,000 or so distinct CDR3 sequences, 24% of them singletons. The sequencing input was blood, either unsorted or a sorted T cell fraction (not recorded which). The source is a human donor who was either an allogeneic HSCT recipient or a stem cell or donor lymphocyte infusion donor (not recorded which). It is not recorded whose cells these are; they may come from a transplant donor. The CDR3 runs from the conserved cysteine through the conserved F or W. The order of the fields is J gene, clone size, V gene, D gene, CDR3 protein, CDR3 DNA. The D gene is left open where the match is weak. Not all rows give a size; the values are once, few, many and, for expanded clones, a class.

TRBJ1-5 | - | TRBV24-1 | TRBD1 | CATGDREGQPQHF | TGTGCCACCGGGGACAGGGAAGGGCAGCCCCAGCATTTT
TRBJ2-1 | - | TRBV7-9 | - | CASSSRGEQFF | TGTGCCAGCAGCTCCCGGGGGGAGCAGTTCTTC
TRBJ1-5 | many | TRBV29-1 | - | CSVMMGNQPQHF | TGCAGCGTTATGATGGGCAATCAGCCCCAGCATTTT
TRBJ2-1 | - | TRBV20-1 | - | CSAREPSRSYNEQFF | TGCAGTGCTAGAGAGCCTTCCCGCTCCTACAATGAGCAGTTCTTC
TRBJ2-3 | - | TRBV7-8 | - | CATGRRGSTDTQYF | TGTGCCACCGGCCGGAGAGGCAGCACAGATACGCAGTATTTT
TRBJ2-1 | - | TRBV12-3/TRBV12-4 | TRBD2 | CASSLGPGLAYNEQFF | TGTGCCAGCAGTTTGGGGCCGGGACTAGCCTACAATGAGCAGTTCTTC
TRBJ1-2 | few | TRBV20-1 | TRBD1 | CSARDQSGGGTLF | TGCAGTGCTAGAGATCAGTCAGGGGGTGGAACTCTCTTC
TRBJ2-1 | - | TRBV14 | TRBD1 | CASSPWDSAYNEQFF | TGTGCCAGCAGCCCTTGGGACAGCGCGTACAATGAGCAGTTCTTC
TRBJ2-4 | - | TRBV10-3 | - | CAISAQGSKNIQYF | TGTGCCATCAGTGCCCAGGGATCCAAAAACATTCAGTACTTC
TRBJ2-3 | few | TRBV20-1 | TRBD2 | CSATTSGSVTDTQYF | TGCAGTGCTACCACTAGCGGGAGCGTGACAGATACGCAGTATTTT
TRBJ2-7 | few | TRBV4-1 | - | CASSPFTGYEQYF | TGCGCCAGCAGCCCCTTCACCGGCTACGAGCAGTACTTC
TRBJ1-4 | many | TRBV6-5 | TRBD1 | CASSYYGQGVEKLFF | TGTGCCAGCAGTTACTACGGACAGGGAGTGGAAAAACTGTTTTTT
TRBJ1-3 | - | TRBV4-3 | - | CASSPAGGGSSGNTIYF | TGCGCCAGCAGCCCGGCGGGGGGCGGAAGCTCTGGAAACACCATATATTTT
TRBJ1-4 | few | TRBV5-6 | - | CASSLIDRAEKLFF | TGTGCCAGCAGCTTGATTGACCGCGCAGAAAAACTGTTTTTT
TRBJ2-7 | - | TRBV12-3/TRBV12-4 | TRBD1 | CASSFGTGLQHEQYF | TGTGCCAGCAGTTTCGGGACAGGGCTCCAGCACGAGCAGTACTTC
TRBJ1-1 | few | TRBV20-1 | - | CSARDPSTTEAFF | TGCAGTGCTAGAGATCCCAGTACGACTGAAGCTTTCTTT
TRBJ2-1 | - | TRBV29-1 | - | CSVGADKYNEQFF | TGCAGCGTTGGTGCGGACAAGTACAATGAGCAGTTCTTC
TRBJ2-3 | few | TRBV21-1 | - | CASSQKVSDRPSPDTQYF | TGTGCCAGCAGCCAAAAAGTATCGGACAGACCATCACCAGATACGCAGTATTTT
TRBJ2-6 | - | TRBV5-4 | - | CASSLFHWASSLVVANVLTF | TGTGCCAGCAGCTTATTTCATTGGGCCTCGTCCCTCGTTGTGGCCAACGTCCTGACTTTC
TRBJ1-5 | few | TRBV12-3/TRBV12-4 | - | CASSLAQGQPQHF | TGTGCCAGCAGTTTAGCGCAGGGTCAGCCCCAGCATTTT
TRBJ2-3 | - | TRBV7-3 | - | CASSPAETDTQYF | TGTGCCAGCAGCCCAGCGGAGACAGATACGCAGTATTTT
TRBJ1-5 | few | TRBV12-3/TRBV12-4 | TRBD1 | CASSGKQGGIKDSNQPQHF | TGTGCCAGCAGTGGCAAACAGGGGGGGATAAAAGATAGCAATCAGCCCCAGCATTTT
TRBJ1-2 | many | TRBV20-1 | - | CSARLPGLSNGYTF | TGCAGTGCTAGACTGCCCGGACTGTCGAATGGCTACACCTTC
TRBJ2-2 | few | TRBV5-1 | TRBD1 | CASSWDRAGELFF | TGCGCCAGCAGCTGGGACAGGGCCGGGGAGCTGTTTTTT
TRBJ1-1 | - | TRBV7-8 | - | CASSSSTGIEAFF | TGTGCCAGCAGCTCCTCTACAGGGATCGAAGCTTTCTTT
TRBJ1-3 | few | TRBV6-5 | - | CASSPRVSDTIYF | TGTGCCAGCAGTCCAAGGGTATCAGACACCATATATTTT
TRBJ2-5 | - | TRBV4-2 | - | CASSHRELPGETQYF | TGTGCCAGCAGCCACCGGGAGTTGCCTGGGGAGACCCAGTACTTC
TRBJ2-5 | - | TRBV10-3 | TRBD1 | CAISVAGGETQYF | TGTGCCATCAGTGTTGCAGGGGGAGAGACCCAGTACTTC
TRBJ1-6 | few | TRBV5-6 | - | CASSPLTDGQNSPLHF | TGTGCCAGCAGCCCGCTGACGGATGGTCAAAATTCACCCCTCCACTTT
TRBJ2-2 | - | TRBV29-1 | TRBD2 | CSVGVLAGEGGTGELFF | TGCAGCGTTGGGGTCCTAGCGGGAGAAGGTGGCACCGGGGAGCTGTTTTTT
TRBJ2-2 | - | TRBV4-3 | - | CASSQDRGITGELFF | TGCGCCAGCAGCCAAGATAGGGGGATCACCGGGGAGCTGTTTTTT
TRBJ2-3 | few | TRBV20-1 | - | CSAREPTVRADTQYF | TGCAGTGCTAGAGAACCCACCGTACGTGCAGATACGCAGTATTTT
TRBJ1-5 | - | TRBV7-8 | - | CASSHDRAFSNQPQHF | TGTGCCAGCAGCCACGACCGCGCCTTTAGCAATCAGCCCCAGCATTTT
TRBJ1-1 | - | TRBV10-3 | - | CALRTTGGTEAFF | TGTGCCCTTAGGACAACTGGGGGCACTGAAGCTTTCTTT
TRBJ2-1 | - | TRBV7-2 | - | CASSPGGKSGDEQFF | TGTGCCAGCAGCCCAGGAGGGAAGTCAGGAGATGAGCAGTTCTTC
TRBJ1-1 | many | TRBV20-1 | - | CSARDLPLIPGPEAFF | TGCAGTGCTAGAGATCTACCCTTAATCCCAGGACCTGAAGCTTTCTTT
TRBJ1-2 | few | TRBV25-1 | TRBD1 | CASRPRQGVNYGYTF | TGTGCCAGCAGGCCCCGGCAGGGGGTAAACTATGGCTACACCTTC
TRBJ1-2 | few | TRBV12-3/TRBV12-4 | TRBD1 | CASSADRGNGYTF | TGTGCCAGCAGCGCCGACAGGGGCAATGGCTACACCTTC
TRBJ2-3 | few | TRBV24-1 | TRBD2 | CATSDWTSGSSDTQYF | TGTGCCACCAGTGATTGGACTAGCGGGAGTTCAGATACGCAGTATTTT
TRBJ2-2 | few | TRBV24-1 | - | CATSDLWRTGELFF | TGTGCCACCAGTGATTTATGGAGAACCGGGGAGCTGTTTTTT
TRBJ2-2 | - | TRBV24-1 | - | CATSDAEIPTGELFF | TGTGCCACCAGTGATGCCGAGATACCCACCGGGGAGCTGTTTTTT
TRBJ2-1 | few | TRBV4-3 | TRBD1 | CASSQDLGTGYEQFF | TGCGCCAGCAGCCAAGATCTAGGGACAGGGTATGAGCAGTTCTTC
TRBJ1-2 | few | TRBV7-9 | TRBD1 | CASSHNRGDLYGYTF | TGTGCCAGCAGCCATAACAGGGGTGACCTCTATGGCTACACCTTC
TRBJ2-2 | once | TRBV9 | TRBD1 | CASSNRGMNTGELFF | TGTGCCAGCAGCAACAGGGGGATGAACACCGGGGAGCTGTTTTTT
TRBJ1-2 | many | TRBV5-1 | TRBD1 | CASSFDREGYGYTF | TGCGCCAGCAGCTTCGACAGGGAAGGGTATGGCTACACCTTC
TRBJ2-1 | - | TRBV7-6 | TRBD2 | CASSFGTSPYNEQFF | TGTGCCAGCAGCTTCGGGACTAGCCCCTACAATGAGCAGTTCTTC
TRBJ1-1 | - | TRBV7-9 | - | CASSSSVGAEAFF | TGTGCCAGCAGCTCATCCGTGGGCGCTGAAGCTTTCTTT
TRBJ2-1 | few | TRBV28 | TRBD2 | CASSLLAGAWNEQFF | TGTGCCAGCAGCCTTCTAGCGGGAGCTTGGAATGAGCAGTTCTTC
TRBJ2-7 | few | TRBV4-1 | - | CASSQDLGTEGSYEQYF | TGCGCCAGCAGCCAAGATTTGGGGACCGAGGGATCCTACGAGCAGTACTTC
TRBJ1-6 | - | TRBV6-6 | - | CASSYFGSSYNSPLHF | TGTGCCAGCAGTTACTTCGGAAGCTCCTATAATTCACCCCTCCACTTT
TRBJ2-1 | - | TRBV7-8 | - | CASSLGKEQFF | TGTGCCAGCAGCTTAGGCAAGGAGCAGTTCTTC
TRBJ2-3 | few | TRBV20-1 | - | CSASGVWDTDTQYF | TGCAGTGCTAGCGGGGTTTGGGATACAGATACGCAGTATTTT
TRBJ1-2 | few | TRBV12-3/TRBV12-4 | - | CASRPGMGSSYGYTF | TGTGCCAGCAGACCGGGGATGGGAAGCAGCTATGGCTACACCTTC
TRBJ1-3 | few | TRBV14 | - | CASSRVRGVYIGNTIYF | TGTGCCAGCAGCCGCGTTAGAGGGGTCTACATTGGGAACACCATATATTTT
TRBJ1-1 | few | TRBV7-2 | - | CASSASGTPNTEAFF | TGTGCCAGCAGCGCGTCCGGGACACCGAACACTGAAGCTTTCTTT
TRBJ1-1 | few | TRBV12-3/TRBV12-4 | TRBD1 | CASRQGATEAFF | TGTGCCAGCAGGCAGGGGGCCACTGAAGCTTTCTTT
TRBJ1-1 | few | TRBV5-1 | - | CASDNGMNTEAFF | TGCGCCAGCGATAACGGCATGAACACTGAAGCTTTCTTT